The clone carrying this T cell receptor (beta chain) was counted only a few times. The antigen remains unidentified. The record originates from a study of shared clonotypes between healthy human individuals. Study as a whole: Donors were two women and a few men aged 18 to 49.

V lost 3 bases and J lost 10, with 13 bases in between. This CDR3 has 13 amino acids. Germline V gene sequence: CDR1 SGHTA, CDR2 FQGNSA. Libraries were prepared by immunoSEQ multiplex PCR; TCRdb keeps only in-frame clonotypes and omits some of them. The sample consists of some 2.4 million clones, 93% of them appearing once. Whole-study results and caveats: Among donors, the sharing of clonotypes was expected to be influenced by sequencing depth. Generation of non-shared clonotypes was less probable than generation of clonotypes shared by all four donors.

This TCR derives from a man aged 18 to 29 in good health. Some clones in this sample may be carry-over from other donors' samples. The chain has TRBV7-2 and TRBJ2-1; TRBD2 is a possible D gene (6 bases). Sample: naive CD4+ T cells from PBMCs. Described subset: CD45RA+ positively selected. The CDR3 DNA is TGTGCCAGCAGCTTTATTCGGGAGAACGAGCAGTTCTTC. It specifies CASSFIRENEQFF.